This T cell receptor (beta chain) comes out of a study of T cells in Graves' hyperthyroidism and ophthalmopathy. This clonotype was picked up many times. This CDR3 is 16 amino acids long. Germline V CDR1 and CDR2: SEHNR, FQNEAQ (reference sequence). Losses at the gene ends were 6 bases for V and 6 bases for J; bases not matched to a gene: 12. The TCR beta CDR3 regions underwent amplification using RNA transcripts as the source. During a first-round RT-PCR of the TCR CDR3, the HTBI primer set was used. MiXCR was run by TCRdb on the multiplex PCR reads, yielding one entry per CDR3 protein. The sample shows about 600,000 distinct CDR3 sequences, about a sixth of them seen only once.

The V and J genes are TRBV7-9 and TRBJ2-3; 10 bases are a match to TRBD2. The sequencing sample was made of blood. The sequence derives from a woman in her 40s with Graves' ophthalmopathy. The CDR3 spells CASSLTLAGETDTQYF. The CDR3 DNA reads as TGTGCCAGCAGTCTCACCCTAGCGGGAGAAACGGATACGCAGTATTTT.